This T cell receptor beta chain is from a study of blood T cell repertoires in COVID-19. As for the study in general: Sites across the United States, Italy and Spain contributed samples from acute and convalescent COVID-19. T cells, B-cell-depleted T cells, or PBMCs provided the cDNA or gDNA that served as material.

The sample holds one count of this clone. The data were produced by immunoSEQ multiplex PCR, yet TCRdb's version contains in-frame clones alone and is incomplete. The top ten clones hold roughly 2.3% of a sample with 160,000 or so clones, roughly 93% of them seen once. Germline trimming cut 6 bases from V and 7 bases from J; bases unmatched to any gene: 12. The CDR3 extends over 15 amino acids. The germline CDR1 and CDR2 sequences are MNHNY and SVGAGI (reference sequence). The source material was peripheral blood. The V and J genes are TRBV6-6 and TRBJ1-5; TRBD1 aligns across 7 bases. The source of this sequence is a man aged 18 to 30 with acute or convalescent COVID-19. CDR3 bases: TGTGCCAGCAGCCCCAGGGGGTTCGCGGGGCAGCCCCAGCATTTT. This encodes CASSPRGFAGQPQHF.